This T cell receptor (beta chain) was profiled in a study of CD8 T cells in Susac syndrome. In regard to this clonotype: Its antigen is unknown.

The authors reverse transcribed about 0.5 to 1 ug RNA with random hexamers. TCRdb re-called the immunoSEQ multiplex PCR reads with MiXCR, one entry per CDR3 protein. This sample carries roughly 150,000 distinct CDR3 sequences, 95% of them seen once, and the ten largest clones take 0.15% to 0.2%. There are 16 residues in the CDR3. Study-wide results and caveats: Susac syndrome CD4+ T cell repertoires showed no clonal expansion.

This rearrangement joins TRBV21-1 to TRBJ1-6; the table's D call, TRBD1, was not checked against the DNA. TRBV21-1 is classified as a pseudogene. The sequence was collected from a human donor with Susac syndrome. The sample comprised CD4+ T cells from PBMCs. This chain's CDR3 is CASRNTAPKGNSPLHF. CDR3 DNA: TGTGCCAGCAGGAACACGGCTCCTAAGGGGAATTCACCCCTCCACTTT.